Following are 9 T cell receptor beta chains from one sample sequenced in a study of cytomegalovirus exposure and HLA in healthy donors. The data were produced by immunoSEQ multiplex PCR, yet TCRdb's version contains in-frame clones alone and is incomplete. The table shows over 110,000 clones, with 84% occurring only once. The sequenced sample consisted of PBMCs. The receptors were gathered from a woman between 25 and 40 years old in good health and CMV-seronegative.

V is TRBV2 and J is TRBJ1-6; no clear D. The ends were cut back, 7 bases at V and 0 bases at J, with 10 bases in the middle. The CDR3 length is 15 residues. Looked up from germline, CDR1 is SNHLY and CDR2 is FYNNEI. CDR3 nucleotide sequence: TGTGCCAGCATTTTCAGAAGCTCCTATAATTCACCCCTCCACTTT. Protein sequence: CASIFRSSYNSPLHF.

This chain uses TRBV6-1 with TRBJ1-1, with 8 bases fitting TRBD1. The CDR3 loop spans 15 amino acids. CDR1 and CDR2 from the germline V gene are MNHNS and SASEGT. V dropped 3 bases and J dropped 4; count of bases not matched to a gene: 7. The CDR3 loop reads CASSDQGARSTEAFF. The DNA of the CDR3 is TGTGCCAGCAGTGACCAGGGGGCGCGGAGCACTGAAGCTTTCTTT.

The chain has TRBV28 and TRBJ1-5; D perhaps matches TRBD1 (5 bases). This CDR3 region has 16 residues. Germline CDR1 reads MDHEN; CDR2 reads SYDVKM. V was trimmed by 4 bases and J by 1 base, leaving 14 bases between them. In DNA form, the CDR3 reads TGTGCCAGCAGTTCTCTTCCGGGACTCAGCAATCAGCCCCAGCATTTT. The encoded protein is CASSSLPGLSNQPQHF.

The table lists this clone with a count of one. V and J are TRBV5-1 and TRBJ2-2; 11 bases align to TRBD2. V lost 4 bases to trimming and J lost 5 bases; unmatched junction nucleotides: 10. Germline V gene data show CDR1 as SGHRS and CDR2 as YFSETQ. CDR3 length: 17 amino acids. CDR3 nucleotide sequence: TGCGCCAGCAGCCGGCTCTCCGGGACTAGCGGTACCGGGGAGCTGTTTTTT. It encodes CASSRLSGTSGTGELFF.

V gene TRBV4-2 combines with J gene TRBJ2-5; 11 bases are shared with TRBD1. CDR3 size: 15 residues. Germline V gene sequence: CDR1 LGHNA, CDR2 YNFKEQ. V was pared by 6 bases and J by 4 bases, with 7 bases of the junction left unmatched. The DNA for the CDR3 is TGTGCCAGCAGAAGCGGACAGGGGGCAGGAGAGACCCAGTACTTC. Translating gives CASRSGQGAGETQYF.

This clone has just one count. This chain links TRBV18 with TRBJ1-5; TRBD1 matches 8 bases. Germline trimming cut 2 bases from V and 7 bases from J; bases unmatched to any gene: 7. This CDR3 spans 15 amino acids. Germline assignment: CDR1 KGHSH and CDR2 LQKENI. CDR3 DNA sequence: TGTGCCAGCTCACCAACACCGGGACAGGAGCAGCCCCAGCATTTT. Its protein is CASSPTPGQEQPQHF.

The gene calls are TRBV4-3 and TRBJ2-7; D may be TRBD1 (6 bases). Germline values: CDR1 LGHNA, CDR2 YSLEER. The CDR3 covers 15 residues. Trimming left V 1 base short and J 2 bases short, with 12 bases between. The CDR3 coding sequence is TGCGCCAGCAGCCAAGTGCTGGGGGCCACCTACGAGCAGTACTTC. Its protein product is CASSQVLGATYEQYF.

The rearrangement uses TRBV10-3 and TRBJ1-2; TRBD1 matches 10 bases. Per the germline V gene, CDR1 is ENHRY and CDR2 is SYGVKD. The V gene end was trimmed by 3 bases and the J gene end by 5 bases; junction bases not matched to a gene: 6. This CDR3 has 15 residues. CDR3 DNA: TGTGCCATCAGTGACCAAGGACAGGGGGGATATGGCTACACCTTC. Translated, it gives CAISDQGQGGYGYTF.

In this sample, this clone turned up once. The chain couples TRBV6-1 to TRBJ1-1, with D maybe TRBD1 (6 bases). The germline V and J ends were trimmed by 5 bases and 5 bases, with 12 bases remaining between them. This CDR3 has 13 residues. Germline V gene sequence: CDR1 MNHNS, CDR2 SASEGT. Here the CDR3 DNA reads TGTGCCAGCAGTATACAGGGTTTGACTGAAGCTTTCTTT. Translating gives CASSIQGLTEAFF.